This TCR beta chain was sequenced during a study of blood T cell repertoires in COVID-19. Study-level background: Samples taken during acute and convalescent COVID-19 were collected in the United States, Italy and Spain. Sources were T cells, B-cell-depleted T cells, or PBMCs; the material itself was cDNA or gDNA.

Enrolment of Seattle patients took place during active infection, and they were followed longitudinally. V dropped 0 bases and J dropped 7; count of bases not matched to a gene: 14. Germline V gives CDR1 SGHNT, CDR2 YYREEE (reference sequence). This CDR3 has 19 amino acids. In the original processing: The assay estimated nucleated cells by amplifying reference gene primers. The table came from immunoSEQ multiplex PCR; TCRdb's copy has only in-frame clones and leaves some out. The V and J calls and clone size were taken over from that table, and D and trimming were inferred from the DNA. This table holds approximately 97,000 clones, over 85% found once.

The V gene is TRBV5-4, the J gene TRBJ2-1; 12 positions agree with TRBD2. The TCR comes from a woman between 50 and 59 years old with COVID-19, enrolled during active disease. Sequenced: peripheral blood. CDR3 sequence: CASSLARGLAGPIGNEQFF. CDR3 in DNA: TGTGCCAGCAGCTTGGCGCGGGGACTAGCGGGCCCAATCGGGAATGAGCAGTTCTTC.